The table lists the clone carrying this T cell receptor (beta chain) with many counts. Its antigen is still unknown. From RNA, the CDR3 regions of TCR beta chains were amplified and sequenced. An initial RT-PCR round employing HTBI primers preceded a second-round multiplex PCR. Each CDR3 protein gets one entry after TCRdb re-called the multiplex PCR reads with MiXCR. Seen here are hundreds of thousands of distinct CDR3 sequences, about a fifth observed once, and the top ten hold roughly 7.4%. The germline CDR1 and CDR2 sequences are ENHRY and SYGVKD. The CDR3 covers 13 residues. V shed 10 bases and J 2 bases; nucleotides not matched to a gene: 8. The entry originates in a study of Graves' ophthalmopathy and Graves' hyperthyroidism. Study background: Blood was drawn at initial diagnosis, before any treatment.

Study observations and caveats: Most thyroid-expanded clonotypes exceeding 0.001 frequency were also found in blood.

If patients had other autoimmune diseases, uncontrolled infections, pregnancy or lactation, they were excluded. The chain is built from TRBV10-3 and TRBJ2-7; 7 nucleotides line up with TRBD2. Sequencing was carried out using peripheral blood. The TCR sequence derives from a woman aged 18-29 years with stable Graves' hyperthyroidism. Some clones in this sample may be carry-over from other donors' samples. In DNA form, the CDR3 reads TGTGCCACCTCTGATCGGGAGGCCTACGAGCAGTACTTC. Protein: CATSDREAYEQYF.